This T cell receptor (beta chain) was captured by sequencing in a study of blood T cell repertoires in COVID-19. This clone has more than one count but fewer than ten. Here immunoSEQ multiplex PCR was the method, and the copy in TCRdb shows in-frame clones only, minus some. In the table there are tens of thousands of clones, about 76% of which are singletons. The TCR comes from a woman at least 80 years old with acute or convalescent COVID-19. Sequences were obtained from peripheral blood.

CDR3 DNA sequence: TGTGCCAGCAGCTTAGGACAGCACACCGGGGAGCTGTTTTTT. Translated: CASSLGQHTGELFF. V and J are TRBV7-6 and TRBJ2-2; D might be TRBD1 (5 bases). There are 14 residues in the CDR3. V was pared by 1 base and J by 3 bases, with 6 bases between. CDR1 is SGHVS, CDR2 FNYEAQ, per germline.